The next 9 T cell receptor beta chains were all read from a single sample in a study of blood T cell repertoires in COVID-19. Profiled with immunoSEQ multiplex PCR; TCRdb holds only in-frame clones, not every one. The data show approximately 100,000 clones, around nine tenths seen once. Material: peripheral blood. The source is a human donor with acute or convalescent COVID-19. The donor label of this sample is uncertain.

The V gene is TRBV12-3 or TRBV12-4, the J gene TRBJ2-7; no definite D call. This CDR3 is 12 amino acids long. The V gene lost 8 bases and the J gene lost 3 bases, with 11 bases spanning the gap. CDR3 amino acids: CASGPSDYEQYF. The CDR3 region has the DNA TGTGCCAGCGGGCCGTCAGACTACGAGCAGTACTTC.

The V and J genes are TRBV2 and TRBJ1-1; 10 bases fit TRBD1. V dropped 4 bases and J dropped 4; count of bases not matched to a gene: 9. The CDR3 covers 16 residues. In germline, CDR1 is SNHLY, CDR2 FYNNEI. The CDR3 coding sequence is TGTGCCAGCAGTGGACCCGGGACAGGGGAACGCACTGAAGCTTTCTTT. This encodes CASSGPGTGERTEAFF. The full variable domain, rest sourced from reference TRBV2 and TRBJ1-1, is EPEVTQTPSHQVTQMGQEVILRCVPISNHLYFYWYRQILGQKVEFLVSFYNNEISEKSEIFDDQFSVERPDGSNFTLKIRSTKLEDSAMYFCASSGPGTGERTEAFFGQGTRLTVV.

The chain uses TRBV12-5 and TRBJ1-2, with D unclear. V lost 7 bases to trimming and J lost 8 bases, with 8 bases between them. In germline, CDR1 is LGHNT, CDR2 FRNRAP. The CDR3 has 10 amino acids. CDR3 DNA sequence: TGTGCTAGTGTGAGGGAGGGCTACACCTTC. This gives the protein CASVREGYTF.

Worth noting for this clone: Additional DNA sequences in this sample encode the identical CDR3. CDR3 bases: TGTGCCAGCAGTTCCGGGACAGGGAACTATGGCTACACCTTC. Translation gives CASSSGTGNYGYTF. The rearrangement joins TRBV6-5 to TRBJ1-2; 9 bases line up with TRBD1. J gave up 2 bases and V 4 bases, and 2 bases lay outside the gene matches. The CDR3 runs to 14 residues. CDR1 and CDR2 (germline): MNHEY, SVGAGI.

The chain uses TRBV7-9 and TRBJ1-1, with 7 bases that match TRBD1. With 5 bases clipped from V and 3 bases from J, the junction kept 15 bases outside the gene matches. Germline lookup yields CDR1 SEHNR and CDR2 FQNEAQ (reference sequence). The CDR3 spans 17 residues. The chain's CDR3 is CASSHLVGGTDDTEAFF. The CDR3 DNA follows: TGTGCCAGCAGCCATCTAGTAGGGGGGACAGATGACACTGAAGCTTTCTTT.

The gene calls are TRBV7-9 and TRBJ1-4; D gene uncertain. Germline lookup yields CDR1 SEHNR and CDR2 FQNEAQ (reference sequence). The CDR3 spans 14 residues. Trimming pared 4 bases from V and 3 bases from J, leaving 9 bases between. This CDR3 reads CASSYEGSNEKLFF. The DNA of the CDR3 is TGTGCCAGCAGCTACGAGGGATCTAATGAAAAACTGTTTTTT.

This clone was detected once. The gene calls are TRBV7-9 and TRBJ1-1; D unclear. V lost 7 bases, J lost 3 bases, and 12 bases lay in between. Germline CDR1 reads SEHNR; CDR2 reads FQNEAQ (reference sequence). The CDR3 runs 13 residues. CDR3 sequence reads: CASIKVADTEAFF. CDR3 DNA: TGTGCCAGCATCAAGGTCGCGGACACTGAAGCTTTCTTT.

This rearrangement joins TRBV29-1 to TRBJ1-2; TRBD1 aligns across 7 bases. V dropped 5 bases and J dropped 5; count of bases not matched to a gene: 5. From germline, CDR1 is SQVTM and CDR2 ANQGSEA. There are 12 residues in the CDR3. The CDR3 DNA follows: TGCAGCGTTTCGGAGGGACAGTATGGCTACACCTTC. It codes for CSVSEGQYGYTF.

The gene calls are TRBV5-4 and TRBJ2-7; the D gene is possibly TRBD2 (7 bases). Trimming took off 4 bases at V and 2 bases at J, with 13 bases between the two ends. CDR1 and CDR2 from the germline V gene are SGHNT and YYREEE (reference sequence). The CDR3 consists of 14 residues. The DNA of the CDR3 is TGTGCCAGCAGCGTGGGGGGGCGGCCCTACGAGCAGTACTTC. This sequence encodes CASSVGGRPYEQYF.